One and the same sample provided the 19 T cell receptor beta chains below, sequenced in a study of vaccination and CD4 T cells after COVID-19. For these TCRs, the target antigens are not known. The treatment denotes: approximately nine-day PBMC culture with coronavirus spike peptide pools or control peptides (ViraFEST assay). The Oncomine TCR Beta short-read assay was what sequenced the DNA obtained from cultured CD4+ T cells. Each CDR3 protein gets one entry after TCRdb re-called the PCR reads with MiXCR. The data hold approximately 15,000 distinct CDR3 sequences, with roughly half observed a single time. The sequenced sample was CD4+ T cells from blood, cultured in vitro. Receptors were obtained from a human donor who had recovered from COVID-19.

V and J are TRBV6-1 and TRBJ1-1; possible D gene TRBD1, 6 bases. Deletions cut 6 bases from V and 4 bases from J, with 12 bases between. This CDR3 is built from 13 residues. CDR1 and CDR2 (germline): MNHNS, SASEGT. The CDR3 DNA is TGTGCCAGCAGATTACAGGGTCCCACTGAAGCTTTCTTT. Amino acids: CASRLQGPTEAFF.

The rearrangement uses TRBV24-1 and TRBJ2-1; 9 bases map to TRBD1. CDR1 is KGHDR, CDR2 SFDVKD, per germline. The V and J ends lost 5 bases and 2 bases, in that order; junction bases with no gene match: 3. This CDR3 region has 15 residues. CDR3 amino acids: CATSGTGGPYNEQFF. For the CDR3, the DNA is TGTGCCACCAGTGGCACAGGGGGCCCCTACAATGAGCAGTTCTTC.

The chain recombines TRBV2 with TRBJ1-2; D is uncertain. Per germline, CDR1 SNHLY and CDR2 FYNNEI. The CDR3 extends over 12 amino acids. V lost 8 bases and J 4 bases, leaving 11 bases between the germline ends. In DNA, the CDR3 is TGTGCCAGCGGTTCCGTAATCTATGGCTACACCTTC. Its translation: CASGSVIYGYTF.

The genes are TRBV12-3 or TRBV12-4 and TRBJ2-1; 9 bases are shared with TRBD2. J lost 10 bases, V lost 6 bases, and 10 bases had no gene match. The CDR3 loop spans 14 amino acids. For the CDR3, the DNA is TGTGCCAGCAGCCTTGACGAGGGACTAGCAGAGCAGTTCTTC. It yields the protein CASSLDEGLAEQFF.

The chain links TRBV11-2 to TRBJ1-1; weak D call: TRBD1 (5 bases). V lost 2 bases and J lost 3, with 13 bases in between. The CDR3 extends over 15 amino acids. The germline CDR1 and CDR2 sequences are SGHAT and FQNNGV. The CDR3 spells CASSLSGGADTEAFF. The DNA of the CDR3 is TGTGCCAGCAGCTTAAGTGGAGGGGCTGACACTGAAGCTTTCTTT.

This clonotype has more than one count but fewer than ten. The chain combines TRBV6-4 with TRBJ1-1, with no clear D. Germline V gene sequence: CDR1 MRHNA, CDR2 SNTAGT. CDR3 size: 12 residues. Here the CDR3 DNA reads TGTGTCCCACTTCGGCCTAACACTGAAGCTTTCTTT. It specifies CVPLRPNTEAFF.

This clonotype was seen only a few times. The chain joins TRBV6-1 to TRBJ1-4; a weak D match, TRBD1 (6 bases). This CDR3 comprises 14 residues. Per germline, CDR1 MNHNS and CDR2 SASEGT. Trimming pared 4 bases from V and 5 bases from J, leaving 11 bases between. In DNA, the CDR3 is TGTGCCAGCAGTGGGGACACGGTGAATGAAAAACTGTTTTTT. It is translated as CASSGDTVNEKLFF.

This clonotype turned up a few times. The J gene is TRBJ1-1, the V gene TRBV2; a weak D match, TRBD1 (5 bases). The CDR3 totals 13 residues. The germline V gene has CDR1 SNHLY and CDR2 FYNNEI. V lost 2 bases, J lost 6 bases, and 10 bases lay in between. The CDR3 region is CASSEQGGSEAFF. CDR3 coding DNA: TGTGCCAGCAGTGAACAGGGAGGCTCTGAAGCTTTCTTT. The whole variable domain, remainder taken from reference TRBV2 and TRBJ1-1, is EPEVTQTPSHQVTQMGQEVILRCVPISNHLYFYWYRQILGQKVEFLVSFYNNEISEKSEIFDDQFSVERPDGSNFTLKIRSTKLEDSAMYFCASSEQGGSEAFFGQGTRLTVV.

A single count supports this clonotype. This chain uses TRBV12-3 or TRBV12-4 with TRBJ2-1; D unresolved. Trimming took 6 bases from V and 4 from J, leaving 16 bases between them. The CDR3 is 15 residues long. The DNA of the CDR3 is TGTGCCAGCAGGCCTAATACGTCGTGGTACAATGAGCAGTTCTTC. As protein: CASRPNTSWYNEQFF.

CDR3 coding DNA: TGTGCCAGTAGTATGTTGGGCAGCCCCAATCAGCCCCAGCATTTT. Its protein product is CASSMLGSPNQPQHF. V is TRBV19 and J is TRBJ1-5; D gene uncertain. Germline V lookup: CDR1 LNHDA, CDR2 SQIVND (reference sequence). The CDR3 is made up of 15 amino acids. Trimming pared 3 bases from V and 3 bases from J, leaving 12 bases between.

The chain recombines TRBV30 with TRBJ1-5; 7 bases are shared with TRBD1. Germline loops: CDR1 GTSNPN, CDR2 SVGIG (reference sequence). The CDR3 length is 14 residues. After removal of 3 bases from V and 5 bases from J, the junction contained 7 bases not matched to a gene. CDR3 in DNA: TGTGCCTGGAGCCGGACAGGCAGCGATCAGCCCCAGCATTTT. Its protein is CAWSRTGSDQPQHF.

V and J are TRBV11-2 and TRBJ1-2; 7 bases are a match to TRBD1. With V trimmed by 0 bases and J by 8 bases, 6 bases remained unmatched. The germline gives CDR1 SGHAT, CDR2 FQNNGV. The CDR3 runs 14 residues. The CDR3 coding sequence is TGTGCCAGCAGCTTAGAAAGACAGGGTGAGGGCTACACCTTC. Protein: CASSLERQGEGYTF.

The CDR3 region is CSGGGTEAFF. The CDR3 DNA follows: TGCAGCGGGGGTGGCACTGAAGCTTTCTTT. The rearrangement links TRBV29-1 to TRBJ1-1, with unresolved D. Germline V gives CDR1 SQVTM, CDR2 ANQGSEA. The CDR3 extends over 10 amino acids. V was pared by 7 bases and J by 4 bases, with 7 bases between.

The chain combines TRBV10-3 with TRBJ2-5; D may be TRBD1 or TRBD2 (5 bases each). CDR1 and CDR2 (germline): ENHRY, SYGVKD. The CDR3 length is 12 residues. Trimming left V 4 bases short and J 5 bases short, with 8 bases between. Written as DNA, the CDR3 is TGTGCCATCAGTGGGGGACGGGAGACCCAGTACTTC. This gives the protein CAISGGRETQYF.

V usage is TRBV20-1 and J usage is TRBJ2-5; TRBD1 is a possible D gene (6 bases). V lost 6 bases and J lost 4, with 15 bases in between. The CDR3 runs 13 residues. Germline CDR1 is DFQATT and CDR2 is SNEGSKA (reference sequence). CDR3 DNA sequence: TGCAGTGCCGTCCAGGGGTCCGCAGAGACCCAGTACTTC. This gives the protein CSAVQGSAETQYF.

The chain links TRBV20-1 to TRBJ2-7; TRBD1 aligns across 12 bases. The CDR3 length is 15 residues. The V segment lost 3 bases and the J segment 4 bases; nucleotides outside the gene matches: 7. CDR1 is DFQATT, CDR2 SNEGSKA, per germline (reference sequence). The CDR3 sequence is CSARGGQGALYEQYF. CDR3 DNA sequence: TGCAGTGCTAGGGGGGGACAGGGGGCTCTATACGAGCAGTACTTC.

This clonotype was picked up a small number of times. The rearrangement joins TRBV21-1 to TRBJ1-5; the D call in the table, TRBD1, was not verified against the DNA. TRBV21-1 is a known pseudogene. The CDR3 loop spans 18 amino acids. For the CDR3, the DNA is TGTGCCAGCAGCAAAGTAGACGACAGGGGGCAGAGCAATCAGCCCCAGCATTTT. As protein: CASSKVDDRGQSNQPQHF.

This chain joins TRBV7-9 and TRBJ2-7; D possibly corresponds to TRBD1 (6 bases). Germline CDR1 SEHNR, CDR2 FQNEAQ (reference sequence). The CDR3 covers 15 residues. Trimming removed 5 bases at V and 0 bases at J, with 14 bases between. The CDR3 DNA is TGTGCCAGCAGCACCGGGACACCTAACTCCTACGAGCAGTACTTC. Translated, it gives CASSTGTPNSYEQYF.

Details on this clonotype: The junction does not match germline at one end; this may be a read error. J is TRBJ1-5 and V is TRBV2, with D unresolved. This CDR3 is 13 amino acids long. The V gene's germline CDR1 is SNHLY and CDR2 FYNNEI. CDR3: CANSEGPNQPQHF. As DNA, the CDR3 is TGTGCCAACAGTGAAGGTCCGAATCAGCCCCAGCATTTT.